What follows are 14 T cell receptor beta chains derived from one specimen sequenced in a study of T cell repertoires in cytomegalovirus infection. TCRdb reprocessed the reads via MiXCR and lists one record per CDR3 protein. Of approximately 100,000 distinct CDR3 sequences listed, 20% to 25% were seen once; the top ten hold around 40%. Specimen: CD8+ T cells from PBMCs. All receptors come from a human donor in good health (CMV status not recorded). Some clones in this sample may be carry-over from other donors' samples.

This clonotype is judged medium-sized. The chain combines TRBV20-1 with TRBJ2-1; perhaps D is TRBD1 or TRBD2 (5 bases each). The CDR3 loop spans 14 amino acids. Trimming cost V 6 bases and J 9 bases, with 21 bases left between them. Germline V lookup: CDR1 DFQATT, CDR2 SNEGSKA (reference sequence). The DNA of the CDR3 is TGCAGTGCCCCAGGGCAATTTGGGGAGATTGAGCAGTTCTTC. Amino acid sequence: CSAPGQFGEIEQFF.

This clonotype was observed once. V is TRBV18 and J is TRBJ2-7, with D possibly TRBD2 on 6 matching bases. This CDR3 spans 13 amino acids. The V gene lost 4 bases and the J gene lost 7 bases, with 14 bases spanning the gap. Germline V CDR1 and CDR2: KGHSH, LQKENI. The CDR3 region is CASSQLGGEEQYF. CDR3 DNA: TGTGCCAGCTCACAATTGGGAGGAGAAGAGCAGTACTTC.

This clonotype was counted a few times. The chain carries TRBV9 and TRBJ2-1; TRBD2 aligns across 11 bases. CDR1 is SGDLS, CDR2 YYNGEE, per germline. After removal of 5 bases from V and 7 bases from J, the junction contained 5 bases not matched to a gene. This CDR3 comprises 14 residues. CDR3 DNA sequence: TGTGCCAGCAGTAGCGGGGGGGCGGGGAATGAGCAGTTCTTC. This codes for CASSSGGAGNEQFF.

J is TRBJ2-1 and V is TRBV9; no definite D call. V was trimmed by 0 bases and J by 7 bases, leaving 8 bases between them. CDR1 SGDLS and CDR2 YYNGEE come from the germline V gene. The CDR3 loop spans 13 amino acids. CDR3 sequence: CASSVAMRNEQFF. CDR3 nucleotides: TGTGCCAGCAGCGTAGCTATGCGGAATGAGCAGTTCTTC.

The chain recombines TRBV6-6 with TRBJ2-2, with a possible D match to TRBD1 (6 bases). The V and J ends lost 11 bases and 6 bases respectively, with 10 bases between them. The CDR3 consists of 11 residues. Germline CDR1 and CDR2: MNHNY and SVGAGI (reference sequence). CDR3 DNA: TGTGCCGGGGGCTTGTCCGGGGAGCTGTTTTTT. Translation: CAGGLSGELFF.

Many counts were recorded for this clonotype. The V call is TRBV7-7, the J call TRBJ2-1; D not resolved. The CDR3 loop spans 11 amino acids. Germline CDR1 SSHAT, CDR2 FNYEAQ (reference sequence). The CDR3: CPPPSYNEQFF. CDR3 coding DNA: TGTCCCCCGCCCTCCTACAATGAGCAGTTCTTC. The full variable domain, completed using reference TRBV7-7 and TRBJ2-1, is GAGVSQSPRYKVTKRGQDVTLRCDPISSHATLYWYQQALGQGPEFLTYFNYEAQPDKSGLPSDRFSAERPEGSISTLTIQRTEQRDSAMYRCPPPSYNEQFFGPGTRLTVL.

The V gene is TRBV7-3, the J gene TRBJ2-5; D call uncertain. Germline V gene sequence: CDR1 SGHTA, CDR2 FQGTGA. The ends were cut back, 5 bases at V and 5 bases at J, with 15 bases in the middle. The CDR3 sequence is 14 residues long. This CDR3 is CASSPGSLGETQYF. The CDR3 bases are TGTGCCAGCAGCCCCGGATCCTTGGGTGAGACCCAGTACTTC. The variable domain in full, completed from reference TRBV7-3 and TRBJ2-5, reads GAGVSQTPSNKVTEKGKYVELRCDPISGHTALYWYRQSLGQGPEFLIYFQGTGAADDSGLPNDRFFAVRPEGSVSTLKIQRTERGDSAVYLCASSPGSLGETQYFGPGTRLLVL.

Many counts were recorded for this clonotype. This chain links TRBV7-2 with TRBJ2-2; possibly TRBD2 for D (5 bases). Trimming removed 4 bases at V and 6 bases at J, with 9 bases between. The CDR3 has 13 amino acids. Germline V gives CDR1 SGHTA, CDR2 FQGNSA. The CDR3 region has the DNA TGTGCCAGCAGCTCCGGAGGTGCCGGGGAGCTGTTTTTT. Its translation: CASSSGGAGELFF.

This clonotype was observed at least ten times. The gene calls are TRBV7-2 and TRBJ2-1; 9 positions agree with TRBD2. This CDR3 comprises 15 residues. Germline V lookup: CDR1 SGHTA, CDR2 FQGNSA. Trimming took 1 base from V and 5 from J; bases not matched to a gene: 3. The CDR3 DNA sequence: TGTGCCAGCAGCTTAGTGGTAGCGGGGGACAATGAGCAGTTCTTC. Its protein is CASSLVVAGDNEQFF. Full variable domain (outside the CDR3, taken from reference TRBV7-2 and TRBJ2-1): GAGVSQSPSNKVTEKGKDVELRCDPISGHTALYWYRQSLGQGLEFLIYFQGNSAPDKSGLPSDRFSAERTGGSVSTLTIQRTQQEDSAVYLCASSLVVAGDNEQFFGPGTRLTVL.

In its sample, this clonotype was seen a few times. The gene calls are TRBV4-3 and TRBJ2-3, with TRBD2 matching 9 bases. The germline V gene has CDR1 LGHNA and CDR2 YSLEER. V shed 0 bases and J 4 bases; nucleotides not matched to a gene: 2. The CDR3 is 15 residues long. CDR3 DNA sequence: TGCGCCAGCAGCCAAGATCGCGGGGGGGCAGATACGCAGTATTTT. Amino acid sequence: CASSQDRGGADTQYF.

The chain has TRBV12-3 or TRBV12-4 and TRBJ1-1; the D is unclear. V gave up 8 bases and J gave up 3 bases, with 16 bases separating them. This CDR3 has 14 residues. The CDR3 nucleotides read TGTGCCAGCTCTTCAGGTCGTTTGGACACTGAAGCTTTCTTT. It yields the protein CASSSGRLDTEAFF.

This chain connects TRBV28 to TRBJ2-7; D may correspond to TRBD1 or TRBD2 (5 bases each). CDR3 length: 16 residues. Trimming cost V 7 bases and J 4 bases, with 23 bases left between them. Germline V gene sequence: CDR1 MDHEN, CDR2 SYDVKM. The CDR3 loop reads CASTSIDGGVGYEQYF. CDR3 DNA: TGTGCCAGCACCTCGATTGATGGGGGAGTGGGGTACGAGCAGTACTTC.

As to this clonotype: Since a much larger clone is just one base distant, this may be a read error. The chain couples TRBV7-2 to TRBJ2-1, with 14 bases identical to TRBD2. Near its end, the DNA agrees better with TRBJ2-7, so the J call may be wrong. Germline CDR1 and CDR2: SGHTA and FQGNSA. The CDR3 runs 16 residues. This CDR3 reads CASSRTSGGSYNEQYF. The CDR3 region has the DNA TGTGCCAGCAGCAGGACTAGCGGGGGGTCCTACAATGAGCAGTACTTC.

Only a few counts were recorded for this clonotype. J is TRBJ2-2 and V is TRBV11-2; D is ambiguous. Trimming left V 5 bases short and J 0 bases short, with 13 bases between. Germline CDR1 and CDR2: SGHAT and FQNNGV. This CDR3 is built from 16 residues. This CDR3 is CASSPVGTANTGELFF. In DNA form, the CDR3 reads TGTGCCAGCAGCCCCGTGGGTACAGCGAACACCGGGGAGCTGTTTTTT.